The 23 T cell receptor beta chains in this list originate from one sample, sequenced in a study of identifying expanded T cells in peripheral blood. Sequencing was performed with immunoSEQ multiplex PCR; in TCRdb, only in-frame clones are kept and a portion is missing. This table holds 100,000 or so clones, over 80% found once. The sequenced sample was blood. These receptors all come from a person aged 18-70 years in good health.

The chain employs TRBV2 and TRBJ1-1; D is undetermined. The CDR3 has 10 amino acids. The germline CDR1 and CDR2 sequences are SNHLY and FYNNEI. With 8 bases removed from V and 14 bases from J, the gap between germline ends came to 15 bases. CDR3 amino acids: CASLKEPRFF. As DNA, the CDR3 is TGTGCCAGCCTAAAGGAACCCCGATTCTTT.

The rearrangement links TRBV7-8 to TRBJ2-7; 10 nucleotides agree with TRBD1. With 3 bases clipped from V and 2 bases from J, the junction kept 7 bases outside the gene matches. In germline, CDR1 is SGHVS, CDR2 FQNEAQ. CDR3 length: 16 amino acids. CDR3 DNA: TGTGCCAGCAGCTTGGGGAGGGGACAGGGGACCTACGAGCAGTACTTC. The encoded protein is CASSLGRGQGTYEQYF. Based on the CDR3 plus reference TRBV7-8 and TRBJ2-7, the full variable domain is GAGVSQSPRYKVAKRGQDVALRCDPISGHVSLFWYQQALGQGPEFLTYFQNEAQLDKSGLPSDRFFAERPEGSVSTLKIQRTQQEDSAVYLCASSLGRGQGTYEQYFGPGTRLTVT.

CDR3 in DNA: TGTGCCAGCAGCCGGGACGGGTCTGGGGCCAACGTCCTGACTTTC. Protein: CASSRDGSGANVLTF. The chain combines TRBV7-3 with TRBJ2-6; possibly TRBD1 or TRBD2 for D (5 bases each). The germline V gene encodes CDR1 SGHTA and CDR2 FQGTGA. V was shortened by 5 bases and J by 1 base, with 9 bases between the two germline ends. The CDR3 runs to 15 residues.

V gene TRBV19 combines with J gene TRBJ1-1; unclear D gene. Germline lookup yields CDR1 LNHDA and CDR2 SQIVND (reference sequence). Trimming removed 5 bases at V and 6 bases at J, with 13 bases between. The CDR3 is 13 amino acids. The CDR3 reads CASSHDGVAEAFF. Here the CDR3 DNA reads TGTGCCAGTAGTCATGACGGAGTCGCTGAAGCTTTCTTT.

The gene calls are TRBV29-1 and TRBJ1-2; TRBD1 matches at 9 bases. V was clipped by 7 bases and J by 4 bases; unmatched bases: 7. Germline V CDR1 and CDR2: SQVTM, ANQGSEA. This CDR3 contains 13 residues. The CDR3 bases are TGCAGCGGGGGGGACAGGGACGCCTATGGCTACACCTTC. Protein sequence: CSGGDRDAYGYTF.

This clone has a handful of counts. The chain uses TRBV30 and TRBJ1-1, with D uncertain. This CDR3 region has 12 residues. CDR1 GTSNPN and CDR2 SVGIG come from the germline V gene (reference sequence). Trimming removed 4 bases from V and 1 base from J, with 7 bases in between. In nucleotides, the CDR3 is TGTGCCTGGACCAGGACGAACACTGAAGCTTTCTTT. It translates to CAWTRTNTEAFF. Based on the CDR3 plus reference TRBV30 and TRBJ1-1, the full variable domain is SQTIHQWPATLVQPVGSPLSLECTVEGTSNPNLYWYRQAAGRGLQLLFYSVGIGQISSEVPQNLSASRPQDRQFILSSKKLLLSDSGFYLCAWTRTNTEAFFGQGTRLTVV.

There are a few counts of this clone. The rearrangement links TRBV19 to TRBJ1-5; 9 nucleotides line up with TRBD1. The length of the CDR3 is 17 residues. Germline V gene data show CDR1 as LNHDA and CDR2 as SQIVND (reference sequence). The trim removed 6 bases at V and 0 bases at J, leaving 9 bases unmatched. The chain's CDR3 is CASREDRGTYSNQPQHF. CDR3 in DNA: TGTGCCAGTAGGGAGGACAGGGGAACTTATAGCAATCAGCCCCAGCATTTT.

This clone was seen only once. V usage is TRBV6-5 and J usage is TRBJ1-2; the match to TRBD1 covers 7 bases. The CDR3 is 11 residues long. Germline values: CDR1 MNHEY, CDR2 SVGAGI. With 6 bases clipped from V and 13 bases from J, the junction kept 8 bases outside the gene matches. The CDR3: CASSLDRYCTF. The CDR3 DNA reads as TGTGCCAGCAGCCTGGACAGGTATTGCACCTTC.

This chain uses TRBV6-1 with TRBJ2-1, with D maybe TRBD2 (5 bases). The CDR3 loop spans 15 amino acids. Germline V gene lookup returns CDR1 MNHNS and CDR2 SASEGT. The germline V and J ends were trimmed by 5 bases and 3 bases, with 14 bases remaining between them. The CDR3 is CASSPDWNLYNEQFF. The CDR3 coding sequence is TGTGCCAGCAGTCCGGACTGGAACCTCTACAATGAGCAGTTCTTC.

This chain connects TRBV6-6 to TRBJ1-2; perhaps TRBD1 as D (5 bases). V lost 6 bases and J lost 0, with 8 bases in between. The CDR3 extends over 13 amino acids. Looked up from germline, CDR1 is MNHNY and CDR2 is SVGAGI (reference sequence). CDR3 nucleotides: TGTGCCAGCAGGCGGGGGGCTAACTATGGCTACACCTTC. Protein sequence: CASRRGANYGYTF.

The chain couples TRBV7-9 to TRBJ1-4, with no clear D. CDR1 and CDR2 (germline): SEHNR, FQNEAQ (reference sequence). Trimming pared 2 bases from V and 5 bases from J, leaving 15 bases between. The CDR3 has 16 residues. DNA for the CDR3: TGTGCCAGCAGCTTAAGTTTAGGCCGTGGGAATGAAAAACTGTTTTTT. It codes for CASSLSLGRGNEKLFF.

This chain links TRBV7-2 with TRBJ2-1, with 8 bases that match TRBD1. This CDR3 spans 14 amino acids. Germline V gives CDR1 SGHTA, CDR2 FQGNSA. With V trimmed by 5 bases and J by 4 bases, 4 bases remained unmatched. The CDR3 spells CASSRQGFYNEQFF. CDR3 sequence (DNA): TGTGCCAGCAGCCGACAGGGGTTTTACAATGAGCAGTTCTTC.

The CDR3 region has the DNA TGTGCCAGTAGAAGGGGAGAGGCTGAAGCTTTCTTT. Protein sequence: CASRRGEAEAFF. The gene calls are TRBV19 and TRBJ1-1, with D possibly TRBD1 on 5 matching bases. With 6 bases removed from V and 6 bases from J, the gap between germline ends came to 11 bases. Germline V gene data show CDR1 as LNHDA and CDR2 as SQIVND (reference sequence). The CDR3 loop spans 12 amino acids.

The chain employs TRBV5-5 and TRBJ1-1; D unclear. This CDR3 comprises 15 residues. V shed 2 bases and J shed 5 bases, with 16 bases lying between them. Germline CDR1 is SGHKS and CDR2 is YYEKEE (reference sequence). The CDR3 coding sequence is TGTGCCAGCAGCTTAAGGTCGGTTGGGCGGACTGAAGCTTTCTTT. Amino acid sequence: CASSLRSVGRTEAFF.

The chain combines TRBV10-3 with TRBJ2-1, with 14 bases fitting TRBD2. Germline lookup yields CDR1 ENHRY and CDR2 SYGVKD. V shed 5 bases, J shed 6 bases, and the junction held 6 bases outside the gene matches. This CDR3 contains 16 residues. The DNA for the CDR3 is TGTGCCATCAGTCTGACTAGCGGGAGGGTCCGCAATGAGCAGTTCTTC. Residues: CAISLTSGRVRNEQFF.

The CDR3 sequence: CAWSARAQETQYF. The CDR3 DNA sequence: TGTGCCTGGAGTGCCCGAGCTCAAGAGACCCAGTACTTC. The J gene is TRBJ2-5, the V gene TRBV30, with D hard to call. Trimming shortened V by 1 base and J by 2 bases, and 8 bases separated the two germline ends. The length of the CDR3 is 13 residues. CDR1 and CDR2 from the germline V gene are GTSNPN and SVGIG (reference sequence). Combining the CDR3 with reference TRBV30 and TRBJ2-5 gives the whole variable domain SQTIHQWPATLVQPVGSPLSLECTVEGTSNPNLYWYRQAAGRGLQLLFYSVGIGQISSEVPQNLSASRPQDRQFILSSKKLLLSDSGFYLCAWSARAQETQYFGPGTRLLVL.

V gene TRBV5-1 combines with J gene TRBJ2-4; D is unresolved. This CDR3 spans 14 amino acids. Germline CDR1 and CDR2: SGHRS and YFSETQ. Trimming took off 9 bases at V and 0 bases at J, with 13 bases between the two ends. The CDR3: CATSIPGAKNIQYF. CDR3 coding DNA: TGCGCCACCTCCATCCCCGGAGCCAAAAACATTCAGTACTTC.

This chain uses TRBV30 with TRBJ1-1, with 7 bases fitting TRBD1. Germline loops: CDR1 GTSNPN, CDR2 SVGIG (reference sequence). J gave up 5 bases and V 5 bases, and 20 bases lay outside the gene matches. The CDR3 spans 17 residues. The CDR3 DNA is TGTGCCTGGGGATCGCGATCCTACAGGGGCGGGGTTACTGAAGCTTTCTTT. It is translated as CAWGSRSYRGGVTEAFF.

The chain links TRBV15 to TRBJ2-7; 7 bases match TRBD1. Looked up from germline, CDR1 is LNHNV and CDR2 is YYDKDF (reference sequence). The CDR3 runs to 15 residues. J gave up 4 bases and V 6 bases, and 12 bases lay outside the gene matches. Written as DNA, the CDR3 is TGTGCCACCAGGGGAGCAGGGGGTGTTCTGTACGAGCAGTACTTC. Its protein product is CATRGAGGVLYEQYF. The full variable domain, in which reference TRBV15 and TRBJ2-7 provide the parts outside the CDR3, is DAMVIQNPRYQVTQFGKPVTLSCSQTLNHNVMYWYQQKSSQAPKLLFHYYDKDFNNEADTPDNFQSRRPNTSFCFLDIRSPGLGDTAMYLCATRGAGGVLYEQYFGPGTRLTVT.

The chain employs TRBV7-9 and TRBJ2-1, with TRBD2 matching over 7 bases. The V gene end was trimmed by 0 bases and the J gene end by 4 bases; junction bases not matched to a gene: 3. The CDR3 sequence is 15 residues long. CDR1 and CDR2 (germline): SEHNR, FQNEAQ (reference sequence). The CDR3 DNA sequence: TGTGCCAGCAGCTTAGCGGGGGGGAATTACAATGAGCAGTTCTTC. Its translation is CASSLAGGNYNEQFF.

This clone appeared a single time. The rearrangement uses TRBV7-9 and TRBJ1-1; 7 nucleotides match TRBD1. The CDR3 runs 15 residues. V was clipped by 5 bases and J by 0 bases; unmatched bases: 6. Germline V gene sequence: CDR1 SEHNR, CDR2 FQNEAQ (reference sequence). The CDR3, as DNA: TGTGCCAGCAGCGCCGTACAGGGGCTGAACACTGAAGCTTTCTTT. Amino acids: CASSAVQGLNTEAFF.

The chain joins TRBV5-4 to TRBJ1-3; D might be TRBD1 (6 bases). V lost 4 bases and J 2 bases, leaving 10 bases between the germline ends. This CDR3 has 14 amino acids. CDR1 and CDR2 (germline): SGHNT, YYREEE (reference sequence). CDR3 residues: CASSGGTPGNTIYF. CDR3 nucleotide sequence: TGTGCCAGCAGCGGCGGGACACCTGGAAACACCATATATTTT.

The chain couples TRBV19 to TRBJ1-2, with 8 bases aligning to TRBD1. Germline lookup yields CDR1 LNHDA and CDR2 SQIVND (reference sequence). The CDR3 is made up of 14 amino acids. V shed 4 bases and J 4 bases; nucleotides not matched to a gene: 5. Here the CDR3 reads CASSTGTGGYGYTF. CDR3 DNA sequence: TGTGCCAGTAGTACCGGGACAGGCGGCTATGGCTACACCTTC.